This T cell receptor beta chain was sequenced in a study of cytomegalovirus exposure and HLA in healthy donors. Findings and limits, study-wide: The likely explanation for a cluster of highly shared sequence variants was sequencing artifact. Among immune exposure information, only CMV serostatus was available. In an earlier analysis, about 87% or about 30%: the productive usage of most TCR beta V segments. An analysis that was carried out later associated about 17,000 TCR beta sequences with HLA alleles at 0.05 false discovery rate.

Details on this clone: What it binds is unknown.

It was with 60 Vbeta and 13 Jbeta primers that the PCR ran. The table came from immunoSEQ multiplex PCR; TCRdb's copy has only in-frame clones and leaves some out. The sample carries 150,000 to 200,000 clones, 75% to 85% recorded once. The CDR3 is 12 amino acids. The sample comprised PBMCs. The rearrangement uses TRBV21-1 and TRBJ2-1; the D segment call TRBD2 is taken from the table without a DNA check. TRBV21-1 has pseudogene status. The TCR sequence derives from a man aged 25 to 40 in good health and CMV-seronegative. This CDR3 reads CATAGLLNEQFF. For the CDR3, the DNA is TGTGCCACCGCGGGACTTTTGAATGAGCAGTTCTTC.